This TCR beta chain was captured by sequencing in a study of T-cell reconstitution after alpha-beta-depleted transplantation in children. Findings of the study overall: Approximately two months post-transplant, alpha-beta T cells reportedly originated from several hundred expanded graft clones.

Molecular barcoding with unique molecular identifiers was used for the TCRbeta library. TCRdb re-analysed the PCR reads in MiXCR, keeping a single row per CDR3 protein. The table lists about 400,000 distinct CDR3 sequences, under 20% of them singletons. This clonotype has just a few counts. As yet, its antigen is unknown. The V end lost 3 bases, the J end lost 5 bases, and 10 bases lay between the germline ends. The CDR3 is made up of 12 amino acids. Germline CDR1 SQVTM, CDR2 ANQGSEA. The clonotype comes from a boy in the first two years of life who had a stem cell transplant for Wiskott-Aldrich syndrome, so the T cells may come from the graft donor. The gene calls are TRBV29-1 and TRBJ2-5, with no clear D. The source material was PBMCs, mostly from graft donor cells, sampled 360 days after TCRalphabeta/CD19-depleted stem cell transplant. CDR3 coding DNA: TGCAGCGTTGAGGCGGTATGGGAGACCCAGTACTTC. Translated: CSVEAVWETQYF.